This TCR beta chain was identified during a study of blood T cells in healthy people across ages. Overall study results and limits: Older age coincided with a roughly linear decline in TCR beta diversity per million T cells. Diversity of TCR beta correlated strongly with naive T cell percentage.

Worth noting for this clonotype: Its target is not known.

A second PCR, run for about 6 to 11 cycles, used a sample-barcoded 5' primer plus a J-beta primer mix. Each cDNA molecule was tagged by a template-switch adaptor that had 12 random nucleotides. TCRdb re-called the 5' RACE reads through MiXCR, storing one row per CDR3 protein. This table holds about 1.6 million distinct CDR3 sequences, approximately 32% found once. Sequenced sample: blood. This clonotype originated in a woman in her thirties in good health.

As DNA, the CDR3 is TGTGCCAGCAGCTTACAGGGGTGGCAGTACTTC. Protein sequence: CASSLQGWQYF. J is TRBJ2-4 and V is TRBV7-9; D may be TRBD1 (6 bases). The germline V gene has CDR1 SEHNR and CDR2 FQNEAQ (reference sequence). The CDR3 sequence is 11 residues long. Trimming removed 2 bases at V and 13 bases at J, with 9 bases between.